Sequencing of this T cell receptor beta chain was carried out in a study of T cell responses to AZD1222 COVID-19 vaccine. Whole-study findings and limits: Donors, mostly white British, included more females; clonal diversity was possibly underestimated.

V lost 0 bases to trimming and J lost 2 bases; unmatched junction nucleotides: 9. The germline V gene has CDR1 SGHTA and CDR2 FQGNSA. This CDR3 comprises 18 residues. Notes on this clone: The target antigen is unknown.

TCRdb keeps only in-frame clones here, not all; method: immunoSEQ multiplex PCR. The data contain more than 140,000 clones, under 95% of them singletons. The clonotype was recovered from an adult in good health. The sample consisted of peripheral blood, taken on day 0 of AZD1222 vaccination. This chain connects TRBV7-2 to TRBJ2-3; 9 bases agree with TRBD2. CDR3 bases: TGTGCCAGCAGCTTAGCGTACCCGGCGGGAGGGGACACAGATACGCAGTATTTT. This translates into CASSLAYPAGGDTDTQYF.